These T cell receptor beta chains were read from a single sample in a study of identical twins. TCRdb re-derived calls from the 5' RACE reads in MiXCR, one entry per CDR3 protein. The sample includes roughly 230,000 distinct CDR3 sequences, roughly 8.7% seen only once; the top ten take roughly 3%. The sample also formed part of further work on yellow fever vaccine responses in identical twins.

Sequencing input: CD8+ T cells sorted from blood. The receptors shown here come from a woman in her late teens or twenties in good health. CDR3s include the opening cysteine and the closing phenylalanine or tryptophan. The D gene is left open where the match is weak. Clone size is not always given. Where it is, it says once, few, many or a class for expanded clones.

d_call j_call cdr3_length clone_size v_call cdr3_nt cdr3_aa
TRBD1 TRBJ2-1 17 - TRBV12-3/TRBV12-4 TGTGCCAGCAGTTCGATCCCTTGGGACAGTCGGTACAATGAGCAGTTCTTC CASSSIPWDSRYNEQFF
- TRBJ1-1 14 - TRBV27 TGTGCCAGCAGTTCTTACGGACAGTCCCGGGAGGCTTTCTTT CASSSYGQSREAFF
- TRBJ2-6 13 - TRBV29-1 TGCAGCGTTCTGGGCTCTGGGGCCAACGTCCTGACTTTC CSVLGSGANVLTF
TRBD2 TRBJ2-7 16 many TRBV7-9 TGTGCCAGCAGCGGACCGGGACTAGCGGGAGTCTACGAGCAGTACTTC CASSGPGLAGVYEQYF
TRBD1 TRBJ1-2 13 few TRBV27 TGTGCCAGCAGTTACAACAGGGGGCGCGGCTACACCTTC CASSYNRGRGYTF
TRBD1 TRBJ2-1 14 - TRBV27 TGTGCCAGCAGTTTATGGACAGGGGGTAGTGAGCAGTTCTTC CASSLWTGGSEQFF
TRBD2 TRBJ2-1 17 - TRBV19 TGTGCCAGTAGCATAGACGTAGCGGGAGGGCCCTACAATGAGCAGTTCTTC CASSIDVAGGPYNEQFF
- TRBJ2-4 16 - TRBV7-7 TGTGCTAGCAGCTTAGTCCCTGGAGCAGCCAAAAACATTCAGTACTTC CASSLVPGAAKNIQYF
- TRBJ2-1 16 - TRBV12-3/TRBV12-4 TGTGCCAGCAGTTTGTTGTCGGGACTCCGATTTGATGAGCAGTTCTTC CASSLLSGLRFDEQFF
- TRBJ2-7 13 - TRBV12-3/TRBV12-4 TGTGCCAGCAGTCGAGTAGGGCACCACGAGCAGTACTTC CASSRVGHHEQYF
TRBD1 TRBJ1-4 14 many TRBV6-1 TGTGCCAGCAGTGAAGGACAGGGGGCTGAAAAACTGTTTTTT CASSEGQGAEKLFF
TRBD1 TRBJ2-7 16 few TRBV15 TGTGCCACCAGCACCTCGGCGGGACAGGGGTACTACGAGCAGTACTTC CATSTSAGQGYYEQYF
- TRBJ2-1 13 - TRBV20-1 TGCAGTGCCCCTGAGTCTGTCTACAATGAGCAGTTCTTC CSAPESVYNEQFF
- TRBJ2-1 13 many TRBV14 TGTGCCAGCAGCCAAGAAAGTTACAATGAGCAGTTCTTC CASSQESYNEQFF
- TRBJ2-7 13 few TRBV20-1 TGCAGTGCTTTGGACAGCCAACCCTACGAGCAGTACTTC CSALDSQPYEQYF
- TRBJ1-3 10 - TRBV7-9 TGTGCCAGCAGGGGAAACACCATATATTTT CASRGNTIYF
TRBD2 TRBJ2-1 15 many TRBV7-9 TGTGCCAGCAGAATCACTAGCGGGGGGCAAGATGAGCAGTTCTTC CASRITSGGQDEQFF
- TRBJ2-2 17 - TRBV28 TGTGCCAGCAGTTTCCTCCAGGGGATAGGTAACACCGGGGAGCTGTTTTTT CASSFLQGIGNTGELFF
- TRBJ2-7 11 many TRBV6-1 TGTGCCAGCTGGACCGGGTACGAGCAGTACTTC CASWTGYEQYF
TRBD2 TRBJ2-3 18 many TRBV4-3 TGCGCCAGCAGCCAAGAAGGCTCTGGACGGGACTACACAGATACGCAGTATTTT CASSQEGSGRDYTDTQYF
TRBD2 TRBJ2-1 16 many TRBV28 TGTGCCAGCAGTTTAGCGGCTAGCGGGAGGGGGGATGAGCAGTTCTTC CASSLAASGRGDEQFF
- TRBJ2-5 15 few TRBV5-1 TGCGCCAGCAGCTGGATGACAGGCTTCCAAGAGACCCAGTACTTC CASSWMTGFQETQYF
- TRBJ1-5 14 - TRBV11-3 TGTGCCAGCAGACGTACAGGGATTCATCAGCCCCAGCATTTT CASRRTGIHQPQHF
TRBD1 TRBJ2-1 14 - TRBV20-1 TGCAGTGCTAGAAACAGGGGTCTTACCTATGAGCAGTTCTTC CSARNRGLTYEQFF
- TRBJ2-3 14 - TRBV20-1 TGCAGTGCTACGGACCCCGGTCACACAGATACGCAGTATTTT CSATDPGHTDTQYF
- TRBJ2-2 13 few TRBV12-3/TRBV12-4 TGTGCCAGCAGTTACGGCTCCTCCGGGGAGCTGTTTTTT CASSYGSSGELFF
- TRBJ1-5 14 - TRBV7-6 TGTGCCAGCAGCTTAGAGGAGGGGCAGCAGCCCCAGCATTTT CASSLEEGQQPQHF
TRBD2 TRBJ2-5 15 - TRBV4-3 TGCGCCACCATTGGTAGCGGGAGTCAATCAGAGACCCAGTACTTC CATIGSGSQSETQYF
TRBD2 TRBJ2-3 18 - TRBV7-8 TGTGCCAGCAGCTTAACTTACGGACTAGCGGGCAGCTCAGATACGCAGTATTTT CASSLTYGLAGSSDTQYF
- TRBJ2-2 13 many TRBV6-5 TGTGCCAGCAGTTACTCGAAAACCGGGGAGCTGTTTTTT CASSYSKTGELFF
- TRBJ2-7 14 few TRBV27 TGTGCCAGCAGTTTATATTCTTCAGGCGACGAGCAGTACTTC CASSLYSSGDEQYF
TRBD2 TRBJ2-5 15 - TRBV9 TGTGCCAGCAGCCCCACGGGGGGGCATACGGAGACCCAGTACTTC CASSPTGGHTETQYF
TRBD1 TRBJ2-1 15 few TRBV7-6 TGTGCCAGCAGCCCGTGGACAGGGGGCATCAATGAGCAGTTCTTC CASSPWTGGINEQFF
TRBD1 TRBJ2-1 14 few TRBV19 TGTGCCAGTAGCCCCGGGACAGATTACAATGAGCAGTTCTTC CASSPGTDYNEQFF
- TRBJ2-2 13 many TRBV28 TGTGCCAGCGGCGCTACGAACACCGGGGAGCTGTTTTTT CASGATNTGELFF
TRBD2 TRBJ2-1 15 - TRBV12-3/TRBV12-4 TGTGCCAGCAGGTCCTCTAGCGGGGGGGCCAATGAGCAGTTCTTC CASRSSSGGANEQFF
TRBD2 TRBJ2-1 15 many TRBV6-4 TGTGCCAGCAGTGTAGGGACTAGCGGGACAGATGAGCAGTTCTTC CASSVGTSGTDEQFF
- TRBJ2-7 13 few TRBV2 TGTGCCAGCAGTGAAGTAGGAGGGACCGAGCAGTACTTC CASSEVGGTEQYF
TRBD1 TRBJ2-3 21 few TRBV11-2 TGTGCCAGCACCCACACAAAATCCGGGACAGGGGGCAAAAGATTCACAGATACGCAGTATTTT CASTHTKSGTGGKRFTDTQYF
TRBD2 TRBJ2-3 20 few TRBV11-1 TGTGCCAGCAGCTTATATGGGCCGCAGGAACTAGCGGTTATCACAGATACGCAGTATTTT CASSLYGPQELAVITDTQYF
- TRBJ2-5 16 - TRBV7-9 TGTGCCAGCAGCACCTGGAGAGGGGGGCAGGGGGAGACCCAGTACTTC CASSTWRGGQGETQYF
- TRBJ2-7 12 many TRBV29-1 TGCAGCGTTGAAAGTGGGGAACGCGAGCAGTACTTC CSVESGEREQYF
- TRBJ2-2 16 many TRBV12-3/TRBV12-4 TGTGCCAGCAGTTCGGGTCTGGGGTATAACACCGGGGAGCTGTTTTTT CASSSGLGYNTGELFF
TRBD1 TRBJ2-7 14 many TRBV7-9 TGTGCCAGCAGGACAGGGGGCCCTTCCTACGAGCAGTACTTC CASRTGGPSYEQYF